This T cell receptor beta chain came from a study of T cells after yellow fever vaccination. TCRdb called the 5' RACE reads again in MiXCR, with one record for every CDR3 protein. The sample lists 250,000 or so distinct CDR3 sequences, roughly 3.5% occurring once. The CDR3 contains 16 residues. Trimming at V came to 1 base and at J to 3 bases, leaving 7 bases not matched to a gene. The table lists this clonotype with a few counts. The material sequenced was PBMCs, taken 15 days after the yellow fever booster vaccination. The TCR originated in a man aged 18 to 30 who received the YFV17D yellow fever vaccine. The rearrangement joins TRBV23-1 to TRBJ2-3, with 7 bases fitting TRBD1. TRBV23-1 is filed as an ORF, its function uncertain. Here the CDR3 reads CASSQWKGARTDTQYF. CDR3 nucleotides: TGCGCCAGCAGTCAATGGAAGGGGGCACGAACAGATACGCAGTATTTT.